These 18 T cell receptor beta chains came from one sample sequenced in a study of technical replicates of blood from several donors. TCRdb's copy holds only in-frame clones and misses some; the assay was immunoSEQ multiplex PCR. The table includes about 97,000 clones, 85% to 95% detected once. Material for sequencing was T cells isolated from PBMCs. These receptors were obtained from a human donor in good health.

This sequence joins TRBV10-3 and TRBJ2-7; the match to TRBD1 covers 9 bases. This CDR3 contains 14 residues. CDR1 and CDR2 (germline): ENHRY, SYGVKD. V dropped 5 bases and J dropped 2; count of bases not matched to a gene: 4. The CDR3, as DNA: TGTGCCATCAGTCCGGGACAGGGCCCCTACGAGCAGTACTTC. It is translated as CAISPGQGPYEQYF.

This rearrangement joins TRBV18 to TRBJ2-2; 11 nucleotides line up with TRBD1. The CDR3 is 16 residues long. Trimming took 2 bases from V and 4 from J; bases not matched to a gene: 3. Germline-derived CDR1 and CDR2 are KGHSH and LQKENI. CDR3 DNA: TGTGCCAGCTCACCATCGGGACAGGGGGTCACCGGGGAGCTGTTTTTT. It translates to CASSPSGQGVTGELFF.

The rearrangement joins TRBV30 to TRBJ2-1; D unresolved. The ends were cut back, 2 bases at V and 8 bases at J, with 7 bases in the middle. Germline CDR1 reads GTSNPN; CDR2 reads SVGIG (reference sequence). The CDR3 contains 11 residues. The CDR3 loop is CAWSSRYEQFF. DNA of the CDR3: TGTGCCTGGAGTTCTAGATATGAGCAGTTCTTC.

The V call is TRBV6-1, the J call TRBJ2-7, with D perhaps matching TRBD2 (6 bases). The germline V and J ends were trimmed by 2 bases and 4 bases, with 12 bases remaining between them. The CDR3 has 14 residues. Germline V gives CDR1 MNHNS, CDR2 SASEGT. The CDR3 DNA reads TGTGCCAGCAGTGAATGGGACTCCATTTACGAGCAGTACTTC. Translated: CASSEWDSIYEQYF.

This chain connects TRBV9 to TRBJ2-5, with 8 positions matching TRBD1. The end of the DNA is better explained by TRBJ2-7, so the J call may be wrong. Per germline, CDR1 SGDLS and CDR2 YYNGEE. The CDR3 has 16 residues. CDR3 sequence: CASSAEDRVTSYEQYF. Here the CDR3 DNA reads TGTGCCAGCAGCGCGGAGGACAGGGTGACTTCCTACGAGCAGTACTTC.

The chain recombines TRBV7-9 with TRBJ2-5; D is uncertain. This CDR3 is 13 amino acids long. Germline V gives CDR1 SEHNR, CDR2 FQNEAQ (reference sequence). V dropped 4 bases and J dropped 5 bases, with 11 bases sitting between them. The CDR3 bases are TGTGCCAGCAGCTCGGAGAACTGGGAGACCCAGTACTTC. This encodes CASSSENWETQYF.

This clone was seen only once. The chain uses TRBV27 and TRBJ1-1, with 8 bases that match TRBD1. CDR3 length: 15 amino acids. Germline values: CDR1 MNHEY, CDR2 SMNVEV (reference sequence). J gave up 1 base and V 6 bases, and 7 bases lay outside the gene matches. This CDR3 is CASRPTQGANTEAFF. The CDR3 coding sequence is TGTGCCAGCAGGCCGACCCAGGGGGCGAACACTGAAGCTTTCTTT.

The chain combines TRBV28 with TRBJ1-5, with 9 bases that match TRBD1. V gave up 5 bases and J gave up 4 bases; unmatched junction bases: 12. The CDR3 extends over 17 amino acids. The V gene's germline CDR1 is MDHEN and CDR2 SYDVKM. Here the CDR3 DNA reads TGTGCCAGCAGTCCACGGACAGGGGAGAGCTGGAATCAGCCCCAGCATTTT. It translates to CASSPRTGESWNQPQHF. The full variable domain, with the rest looked up from reference TRBV28 and TRBJ1-5, is DVKVTQSSRYLVKRTGEKVFLECVQDMDHENMFWYRQDPGLGLRLIYFSYDVKMKEKGDIPEGYSVSREKKERFSLILESASTNQTSMYLCASSPRTGESWNQPQHFGDGTRLSIL.

The chain recombines TRBV5-6 with TRBJ2-7; 9 bases are shared with TRBD1. This CDR3 contains 13 residues. Losses at the gene ends were 4 bases for V and 6 bases for J; bases not matched to a gene: 5. Germline V lookup: CDR1 SGHDT, CDR2 YYEEEE. In DNA, the CDR3 is TGTGCCAGCAGCCGGGACAGGGTTGGCGAGCAGTACTTC. As protein: CASSRDRVGEQYF.

V is TRBV29-1 and J is TRBJ1-2, with D unresolved. Germline CDR1 and CDR2: SQVTM and ANQGSEA. The length of the CDR3 is 13 residues. V shed 4 bases and J shed 0 bases, with 9 bases lying between them. For the CDR3, the DNA is TGCAGCGTTGTAACAGCTACTAACTATGGCTACACCTTC. It translates to CSVVTATNYGYTF.

The genes are TRBV7-9 and TRBJ2-3, with D possibly matching TRBD1 (6 bases). Germline CDR1 and CDR2: SEHNR and FQNEAQ (reference sequence). There are 18 residues in the CDR3. Trimming took off 2 bases at V and 6 bases at J, with 24 bases between the two ends. Written as DNA, the CDR3 is TGTGCCAGCAGCTTAAGGATAGGTACAGGGATGTCCCCCGATACGCAGTATTTT. Translating it yields CASSLRIGTGMSPDTQYF.

This clone was recorded at least ten times. The chain couples TRBV6-5 to TRBJ2-7, with D tentatively TRBD1 (6 bases). Germline CDR1 reads MNHEY; CDR2 reads SVGAGI. The CDR3 extends over 13 amino acids. The germline V and J ends were trimmed by 6 bases and 2 bases, with 11 bases remaining between them. CDR3 nucleotide sequence: TGTGCCAGCAGAGGGGGTAACACCTACGAGCAGTACTTC. Translated: CASRGGNTYEQYF.

This clone is a singleton in its sample. The rearrangement uses TRBV1 and TRBJ2-1; the DNA was not compared with TRBD1, the D call given in the table. TRBV1 is shown as a pseudogene. The CDR3 covers 12 residues. For the CDR3, the DNA is TGCACCAGCAAAAGCAGCGCAGGGGAGCAGTTCTTC. As protein: CTSKSSAGEQFF.

The chain couples TRBV7-3 to TRBJ2-1, with TRBD2 matching 8 bases. V was pared by 3 bases and J by 4 bases, with 5 bases of the junction left unmatched. CDR3 length: 15 amino acids. Germline assignment: CDR1 SGHTA and CDR2 FQGTGA. In nucleotides, the CDR3 is TGTGCCAGCAGCTTTACACTAGCGGCGTACAATGAGCAGTTCTTC. Translating it yields CASSFTLAAYNEQFF.

The chain recombines TRBV10-1 with TRBJ2-7; TRBD1 might be the D (5 bases). Germline V gene lookup returns CDR1 WNHNN and CDR2 SYGVQD (reference sequence). This CDR3 comprises 13 residues. Trimming removed 2 bases from V and 3 bases from J, with 8 bases in between. The CDR3 DNA follows: TGCGCCAGCAGTGAGGGACACGGCTACGAGCAGTACTTC. Protein: CASSEGHGYEQYF.

The rearrangement links TRBV5-6 to TRBJ2-1; 9 nucleotides line up with TRBD2. CDR3 length: 17 residues. CDR1 is SGHDT, CDR2 YYEEEE, per germline. After removal of 2 bases from V and 4 bases from J, the junction contained 10 bases not matched to a gene. The CDR3 loop reads CASSFTLGAGGYNEQFF. CDR3 nucleotide sequence: TGTGCCAGCAGCTTTACTCTCGGCGCGGGAGGGTACAATGAGCAGTTCTTC.

The CDR3 reads CASSQVRVEGYTF. The CDR3 DNA reads as TGCGCCAGCAGCCAAGTCAGGGTTGAAGGCTACACCTTC. The J gene is TRBJ1-2, the V gene TRBV4-1, with D perhaps TRBD1 (5 bases). V was trimmed by 1 base and J by 8 bases, leaving 11 bases between them. This CDR3 has 13 residues. In germline, CDR1 is MGHRA, CDR2 YSYEKL.

V is TRBV4-3 and J is TRBJ1-2; 9 nucleotides agree with TRBD1. Germline CDR1 and CDR2: LGHNA and YSLEER. CDR3 length equals 16 residues. V lost 0 bases, J lost 8 bases, and 10 bases stayed unmatched. CDR3 in DNA: TGCGCCAGCAGCCAAGATCTAGGGGACAGGGACCGCGGCTACACCTTC. This translates into CASSQDLGDRDRGYTF.